This T cell receptor (beta chain) was identified in a study of T cells in Graves' hyperthyroidism and ophthalmopathy. Study outcomes and limitations: Expanded thyroid clonotypes (above 0.001) were mostly also found in blood.

TCR beta CDR3 sequences were amplified from RNA transcripts. The primer set for the first-round RT-PCR of the TCR CDR3 was HTBI. One entry per CDR3 protein results from TCRdb running MiXCR on the multiplex PCR reads. The sample carries some 150,000 distinct CDR3 sequences, around 20% recorded once. This clonotype was counted ten times or more. Its cognate antigen is unknown. Blood dates from first hyperthyroidism diagnosis, before any ophthalmopathy symptoms. Input material: blood. The receptor was derived from a woman in her forties or fifties with Graves' hyperthyroidism that later progressed to Graves' ophthalmopathy.

Here the CDR3 reads CSARIDSMRGMNQPQHF. The CDR3 DNA reads as TGCAGTGCTAGGATCGACTCGATGAGGGGGATGAATCAGCCCCAGCATTTT. The chain recombines TRBV20-1 with TRBJ1-5, with D maybe TRBD1 (6 bases). The V and J ends lost 3 bases and 4 bases respectively, with 22 bases between them. The CDR3 runs to 17 residues. Germline V gene data show CDR1 as DFQATT and CDR2 as SNEGSKA (reference sequence).